This entry is about one T cell receptor beta chain. What it binds is unknown. The data were obtained in a study of beta chain features in type 1 diabetes. Study-level background: Healthy donors and patients showed comparable age, gender and cell yields.

Germline assignment: CDR1 SGHTA and CDR2 FQGNSA. The CDR3 contains 16 residues. Trimming stripped 1 base from V and 0 bases from J, with 10 bases between. Expressed TCRB transcripts were sequenced after all isolated RNA was converted to cDNA. Some clones are missing from TCRdb's copy, which holds only in-frame ones; the method was immunoSEQ multiplex PCR. The table includes roughly 100,000 clones, under 30% detected once. Study-wide results and caveats: Among all four CD4+ subsets, Type 1 diabetes patients had TCRB CDR3s that were moderately but significantly shorter.

Sequencing was carried out using central memory CD4+ T cells from blood. The sequence was obtained from a woman aged 18-35 years with type 1 diabetes. J is TRBJ1-5 and V is TRBV7-2; D not certain. CDR3 DNA sequence: TGTGCCAGCAGCTTAGATAGCCCATATAGCAATCAGCCCCAGCATTTT. Its translation is CASSLDSPYSNQPQHF.